This TCR beta chain was profiled in a study of CD8 T cells in ankylosing spondylitis. Study-wide points: Disease-linked clones bore a CD8+ phenotype, appearing relatively rarely in peripheral blood. Among TCR beta sequences, a motif of about 8 highly homologous variants appeared characteristic of ankylosing spondylitis blood.

This clonotype was detected ten times or more. Its cognate antigen is unknown. Germline V gene lookup returns CDR1 SNHLY and CDR2 FYNNEI. V was clipped by 5 bases and J by 0 bases, with 10 bases between them. This CDR3 comprises 15 residues. Quantitative 5'-RACE with molecular barcodes produced the TCR beta libraries. A single record per CDR3 protein comes from TCRdb applying MiXCR to the 5' RACE reads. The profile shows a few hundred thousand distinct CDR3 sequences, roughly 8% of them singletons. The chain uses TRBV2 and TRBJ2-2; D call uncertain. This sequence originates from a male donor with ankylosing spondylitis. Sequences were obtained from blood, either unsorted or a sorted T cell fraction (not recorded which). CDR3: CASSTQTPNTGELFF. The CDR3 DNA reads as TGTGCCAGCAGTACACAGACCCCGAACACCGGGGAGCTGTTTTTT.